This T cell receptor beta chain appears in the sequencing data of a study of beta chain features in type 1 diabetes. Findings and caveats of the study: A potential PCR bias toward shorter templates would be equal in patient and control samples.

CDR3 size: 15 residues. CDR1 is SEHNR and CDR2 is FQNEAQ in the germline V gene (reference sequence). V shed 3 bases and J shed 0 bases, with 10 bases lying between them. Sequencing targeted expressed TCRB transcripts, as all isolated RNA had been reverse transcribed. Produced via immunoSEQ multiplex PCR; TCRdb's table is partial and in-frame only. Of around 300,000 clones in the sample, less than 15% were seen once. Worth noting for this clone: The target antigen is unknown. Other DNA variants within this sample encode the same CDR3.

The material sequenced was central memory CD4+ T cells from blood. The V call is TRBV7-9, the J call TRBJ2-3; D may correspond to TRBD1 or TRBD2 (5 bases each). The receptor comes from a man aged 25-40 years in good health. The CDR3 loop is CASSLAGDSTDTQYF. CDR3 DNA sequence: TGTGCCAGCAGCTTGGCCGGGGACAGCACAGATACGCAGTATTTT.